This T cell receptor beta chain emerged from a study of shared clonotypes between healthy human individuals. The study, taken as a whole, reports: Expectations were that clonotype sharing among donors would be affected by sequencing depth.

Concerning this clone itself: What it binds is not known.

Germline values: CDR1 SQVTM, CDR2 ANQGSEA. V lost 3 bases and J 1 base, leaving 16 bases between the germline ends. The CDR3 contains 16 residues. Execution of the assay was at deep level. Each replicate PCR on the sorted subsets used around 200 ng DNA (roughly 30,000 T cell genomes). The repertoire was sequenced with immunoSEQ multiplex PCR; TCRdb's copy has only in-frame clones and lacks some. The sample carries around 2.3 million clones, 95% recorded once. The sample comprised naive CD4+ T cells sorted from blood. Subset noted: CD45RA+ positively selected. This receptor was taken from a man aged 18 to 29 in good health. The V call is TRBV29-1, the J call TRBJ2-1; D remains unclear. Here the CDR3 reads CSVEGIVVRSYNEQFF. For the CDR3, the DNA is TGCAGCGTTGAGGGGATAGTTGTAAGATCCTACAATGAGCAGTTCTTC.